The subject of this entry is one TCR beta chain. Antigen: not known. This entry is derived from a study of shared clonotypes between healthy human individuals. Study-wide background: There were three CD4 naive, three CD4 memory, two CD8 naive and one CD8 memory plates per donor.

Germline loops: CDR1 SGHDT, CDR2 YYEEEE. CDR3 length: 14 amino acids. Trimming left V 0 bases short and J 4 bases short, with 10 bases between. Study-level points and caveats: Among the subsets, naive ones generally showed larger estimated richness than memory ones.

Every subset had its genomic DNA shared out evenly among several immunoSEQ plates. Some clones are missing from TCRdb's copy, which holds only in-frame ones; the method was immunoSEQ multiplex PCR. The sample holds about 980,000 clones; around three quarters are singletons and the top ten take over 1.3%. This clonotype was sampled from a young man in good health. This sequence joins TRBV5-6 and TRBJ1-1, with a possible D match to TRBD1 (5 bases). The sequenced sample consisted of memory CD4+ T cells sorted from blood. Subset indicated: CD45RA-negative fraction. In nucleotides, the CDR3 is TGTGCCAGCAGCTTGGGACCGGGGGGCACTGAAGCTTTCTTT. The encoded protein is CASSLGPGGTEAFF.